Reported below is one T cell receptor (beta chain). These donors, healthy bone marrow donors, were studied. The junction had 26 bases not matched to a gene; V was cut back by 4 bases and J by 12 bases. The CDR3 has 19 residues. Germline V gene sequence: CDR1 SQVTM, CDR2 ANQGSEA. A multiplex PCR was run with 60 Vbeta primers and 13 Jbeta primers. Generated by immunoSEQ multiplex PCR, the TCRdb table keeps only in-frame clones and is missing some. The table records about 150,000 clones, around 80% of them present only once. The record originates from a study of cytomegalovirus exposure and HLA in healthy donors.

This clonotype was obtained from a woman aged 40-49 years in good health and CMV-seropositive. The sequencing sample was made of PBMCs. V and J are TRBV29-1 and TRBJ2-1, with TRBD2 matching over 11 bases. The CDR3 DNA is TGCAGCGTTGGACCGGGGCTAGCGGGAGGCCGGAGGGCGCCATTTTGGCAGTTCTTC. Translated: CSVGPGLAGGRRAPFWQFF.